This T cell receptor beta chain originates from a study of T cell responses to AZD1222 COVID-19 vaccine. This table comes from immunoSEQ multiplex PCR, and its TCRdb copy is limited to in-frame clones, with some not included. The sample contains about 140,000 clones, 88% of which appear only once. Overall study findings and caveats: Sampling captured repertoires only after the peak T cell response. Unmutated variant regions reportedly attract nearly half of all spike-specific TCRs. Among AZD1222 vaccinees, only 6 or 7 were seropositive at baseline.

Concerning this clone: The antigen is not known.

Germline CDR1 reads SGHTA; CDR2 reads FQGTGA. The ends were cut back, 4 bases at V and 0 bases at J, with 6 bases in the middle. This CDR3 is built from 13 residues. The receptor comes from an adult who received the MenACWY meningococcal vaccine as a control. Sequencing used peripheral blood, obtained 28 days after the second dose of the MenACWY control vaccine. The chain uses TRBV7-3 and TRBJ1-1; D ambiguous. CDR3 region: CASSSTVNTEAFF. The DNA for the CDR3 is TGTGCCAGCAGCTCGACGGTGAACACTGAAGCTTTCTTT. The full variable domain, its missing parts supplied by reference TRBV7-3 and TRBJ1-1, is GAGVSQTPSNKVTEKGKYVELRCDPISGHTALYWYRQSLGQGPEFLIYFQGTGAADDSGLPNDRFFAVRPEGSVSTLKIQRTERGDSAVYLCASSSTVNTEAFFGQGTRLTVV.